What follows describes a single T cell receptor (beta chain). It lacks a known antigen. Base qualities were left out, and no much larger clone turns up one base away. This record comes from a study of blood T cell repertoires in COVID-19 (dated by TCRdb to the early 2020s). Some background on the complete study: Samples from collaborators originated in the United States, Italy and Spain and spanned both the acute and convalescent phases of COVID-19. The repertoires were released in a freely available public database intended as a resource for research on the immune response to SARS-CoV-2. Deeply sampled blood TCRbeta repertoires from subjects exposed to, actively infected with, or recovered from COVID-19 were included in the dataset. The prospective study material was composed of cDNA or gDNA derived from T cells, B-cell-depleted T cells, or PBMCs. Samples were obtained from the ongoing ImmuneRACE study (first 160 participants) and from over a thousand subjects provided by 6 global collaborators. Where available, HLA class I and class II types were taken from metadata supplied by the sample provider and were not determined by assay-based typing. Nearly every sample came with metadata listing a de-identified subject ID, COVID-19 status, age in years and sex. Paper-wide results and their limitations: How much clinical and demographic metadata was included differed by source and by participant, and the metadata was provided uncurated.

TCRbeta CDR3 regions were amplified from genomic DNA using the immunoSEQ Assay, a bias-controlled multiplex PCR. Per the source publication's procedure: The number of nucleated cells in each sample was estimated by amplification of reference gene primers within the assay. To quantify the absolute abundance of each unique TCRbeta CDR3 rearrangement, sequence reads were collapsed and filtered. For each sample, productive Simpson clonality was calculated as the square root of Simpson's diversity index across productive rearrangements. In its TCRdb copy, this immuneACCESS table keeps in-frame sequences only and misses some clones. Where compared with another copy, unresolved V genes explain less than half of these, and the others have no known cause. Clone size and the V and J calls come from that table; the DNA yielded D and trimming. Across this sample there are 290,000 or so clones, with 75% to 95% seen only once. Roughly 1.1% of the sample is taken by the ten largest.

Enrolling through a virtual design, the prospective study's participants ranged in age from roughly 18 to 90 years and lived across roughly 23 United States geographic areas. In the prospective study, participants were assigned to cohorts based on the clinical history participants reported in a screening survey and a study questionnaire. Recovered participants in ImmuneRACE Cohort 3 were defined as having two consecutive negative NP/OP PCR tests, clearance from a healthcare professional, or resolution of symptoms. Mobile phlebotomists in the prospective study collected whole blood, serum and a nasopharyngeal or oropharyngeal swab from every participant. Prospective study participants could optionally give additional blood draws and questionnaires over an approximately two-month period. Before DNA extraction, prospective study blood samples were shipped either frozen or at room temperature. The germline V gene specifies MNHEY as CDR1 and SVGAGI as CDR2. The CDR3 starts with the cysteine, ends with the phenylalanine, and has 15 residues. Kept here is only the CDR3 DNA, which spans 45 bases and is read in frame from base 1. Trimmed from V: 7 bases; trimmed from J: 6 bases; junction bases lacking a gene match: 7.

Sequencing input: PBMCs or T cells enriched from blood (not recorded which). The receptor was isolated from a woman aged 25 to 39 who had recovered from COVID-19. The chain employs TRBV6-5 and TRBJ1-4; 11 central bases correspond to TRBD1. The nucleotide sequence is TGTGCCAGCACCCGAGGACAGGGGGCATATGAAAAACTGTTTTTT. It translates as CASTRGQGAYEKLFF.